These T cell receptor beta chains were read from a single sample in a study of cytomegalovirus exposure and HLA in healthy donors. Profiling relied on immunoSEQ multiplex PCR, and the TCRdb table lists in-frame clones only, not all of them. The data hold under 200,000 clones, with 65% to 85% observed a single time. Source material: PBMCs. The source of these receptors is a woman in her forties in good health and CMV-seropositive. The CDR3 runs from the conserved cysteine through the conserved F or W. The order of the fields is V gene, J gene, clone size, D gene, CDR3 DNA, CDR3 protein. A D gene is named only where the DNA matches it firmly. Size is stated for part of the rows, as once, few or many counts, or as a class when the clone is expanded.

v_gene: TRBV29-1
j_gene: TRBJ1-1
abundance: .
d_gene: TRBD1
CDR3nt: TGCAGCGGTTGGACAGGGGAGAACACTGAAGCTTTCTTT
CDR3aa: CSGWTGENTEAFF

v_gene: TRBV6-5
j_gene: TRBJ2-5
abundance: .
d_gene: TRBD2
CDR3nt: TGTGCCAGCAGACTGAGCGGGGGGAAGCAAGAGACCCAGTACTTC
CDR3aa: CASRLSGGKQETQYF

v_gene: TRBV7-9
j_gene: TRBJ1-2
abundance: .
d_gene: .
CDR3nt: TGTTCCAGCAGCTTAAGCGGGGGGGTCGGAATCTATGGCTACACCTTC
CDR3aa: CSSSLSGGVGIYGYTF

v_gene: TRBV9
j_gene: TRBJ2-5
abundance: .
d_gene: TRBD2
CDR3nt: TGTGCCAGCAGCGTACTAGCGGAAGAGACCCAGTACTTC
CDR3aa: CASSVLAEETQYF

v_gene: TRBV7-3
j_gene: TRBJ2-2
abundance: few
d_gene: .
CDR3nt: TGTGCCAGCAGAACCGGGGTCGGGGTCGGCGGGGAGCTGTTTTTT
CDR3aa: CASRTGVGVGGELFF

v_gene: TRBV5-1
j_gene: TRBJ1-6
abundance: .
d_gene: .
CDR3nt: TGCGCCAGCAGCTTAGAGGGGGTTACGATGAATTCACCCCTCCACTTT
CDR3aa: CASSLEGVTMNSPLHF

v_gene: TRBV11-2
j_gene: TRBJ2-3
abundance: .
d_gene: .
CDR3nt: TGTGCCAGCAGCCGAATGGTACAGGCCACAGATACGCAGTATTTT
CDR3aa: CASSRMVQATDTQYF

v_gene: TRBV7-3
j_gene: TRBJ2-3
abundance: .
d_gene: TRBD1
CDR3nt: TGTGCCAGCAGCAAACAGGGGGGCTTGAGCACAGATACGCAGTATTTT
CDR3aa: CASSKQGGLSTDTQYF

v_gene: TRBV5-5
j_gene: TRBJ2-7
abundance: few
d_gene: .
CDR3nt: TGCGCCAGCAGCCAAGATAGGCTAGCCGACGAGCAGTACTTC
CDR3aa: CASSQDRLADEQYF

v_gene: TRBV13
j_gene: TRBJ1-1
abundance: .
d_gene: .
CDR3nt: TGTGCCAGCAGCTTAGGACATACGAACACTGAAGCTTTCTTT
CDR3aa: CASSLGHTNTEAFF

v_gene: TRBV5-4
j_gene: TRBJ2-5
abundance: once
d_gene: .
CDR3nt: TGTGCCAGCAGCTTGGCTATCTACCAAGAGACCCAGTACTTC
CDR3aa: CASSLAIYQETQYF

v_gene: TRBV4-3
j_gene: TRBJ1-1
abundance: .
d_gene: .
CDR3nt: TGCGCCAGCAGCCAAGAGGGCGTGGACACTGAAGCTTTCTTT
CDR3aa: CASSQEGVDTEAFF

v_gene: TRBV4-3
j_gene: TRBJ1-2
abundance: once
d_gene: TRBD1
CDR3nt: TGCGCCAGCAGCCAGGGAATCGGACAGGAGTATGGCTACACCTTC
CDR3aa: CASSQGIGQEYGYTF

v_gene: TRBV5-1
j_gene: TRBJ1-5
abundance: .
d_gene: .
CDR3nt: TGCGCCAGCAGCTTGACAGGGCTTAGCAATCAGCCCCAGCATTTT
CDR3aa: CASSLTGLSNQPQHF

v_gene: TRBV11-2
j_gene: TRBJ2-7
abundance: .
d_gene: .
CDR3nt: TGTGCCAGCAGCTTAGACGGCGCCGCCAGCGACGAGCAGTACTTC
CDR3aa: CASSLDGAASDEQYF

v_gene: TRBV28
j_gene: TRBJ1-2
abundance: once
d_gene: TRBD1
CDR3nt: TGTGCCAGCTCCGACAGGGGATCCTATGGCTACACCTTC
CDR3aa: CASSDRGSYGYTF

v_gene: TRBV4-3
j_gene: TRBJ1-1
abundance: .
d_gene: .
CDR3nt: TGCGCCAGCAGCTATAGTCTGAACACTGAAGCTTTCTTT
CDR3aa: CASSYSLNTEAFF

v_gene: TRBV6-1
j_gene: TRBJ1-2
abundance: .
d_gene: TRBD1
CDR3nt: TGTGCCACCCTCCTTAGACAGGGGATAGGCTACACCTTC
CDR3aa: CATLLRQGIGYTF